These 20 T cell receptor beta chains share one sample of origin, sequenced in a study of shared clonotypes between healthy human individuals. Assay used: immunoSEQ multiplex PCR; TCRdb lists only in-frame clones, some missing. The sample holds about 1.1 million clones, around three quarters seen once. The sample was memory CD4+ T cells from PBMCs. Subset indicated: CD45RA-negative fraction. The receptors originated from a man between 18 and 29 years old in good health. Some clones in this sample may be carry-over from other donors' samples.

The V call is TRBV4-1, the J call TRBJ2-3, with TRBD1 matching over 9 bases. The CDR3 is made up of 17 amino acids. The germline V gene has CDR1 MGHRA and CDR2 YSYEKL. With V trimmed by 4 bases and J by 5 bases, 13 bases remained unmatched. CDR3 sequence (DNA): TGCGCCAGCAGCCCTTCCGGTGGGACAGGGTATCTAGATACGCAGTATTTT. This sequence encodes CASSPSGGTGYLDTQYF.

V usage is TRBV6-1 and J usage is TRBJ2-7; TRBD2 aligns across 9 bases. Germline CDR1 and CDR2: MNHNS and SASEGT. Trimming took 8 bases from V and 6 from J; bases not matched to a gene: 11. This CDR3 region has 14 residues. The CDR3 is CASLLAGGPIEQYF. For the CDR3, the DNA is TGTGCCAGCCTTCTGGCGGGAGGGCCCATCGAGCAGTACTTC.

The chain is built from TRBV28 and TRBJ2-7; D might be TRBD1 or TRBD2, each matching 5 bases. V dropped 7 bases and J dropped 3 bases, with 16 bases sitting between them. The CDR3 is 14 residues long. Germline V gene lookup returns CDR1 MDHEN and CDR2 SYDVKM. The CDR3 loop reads CASTEGTLIYEQYF. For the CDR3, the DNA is TGTGCCAGCACCGAAGGGACCCTGATCTACGAGCAGTACTTC.

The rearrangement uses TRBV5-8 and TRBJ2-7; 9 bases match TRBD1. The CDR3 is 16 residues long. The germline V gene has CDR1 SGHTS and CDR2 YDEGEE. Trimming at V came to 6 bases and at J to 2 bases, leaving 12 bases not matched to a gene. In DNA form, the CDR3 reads TGTGCCAGCATTCCGGGACAGGGAAGGGCGACCTACGAGCAGTACTTC. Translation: CASIPGQGRATYEQYF. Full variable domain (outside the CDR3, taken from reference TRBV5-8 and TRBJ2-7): EAGVTQSPTHLIKTRGQQATLRCSPISGHTSVYWYQQALGLGLQFLLWYDEGEERNRGNFPPRFSGRQFPNYSSELNVNALELEDSALYLCASIPGQGRATYEQYFGPGTRLTVT.

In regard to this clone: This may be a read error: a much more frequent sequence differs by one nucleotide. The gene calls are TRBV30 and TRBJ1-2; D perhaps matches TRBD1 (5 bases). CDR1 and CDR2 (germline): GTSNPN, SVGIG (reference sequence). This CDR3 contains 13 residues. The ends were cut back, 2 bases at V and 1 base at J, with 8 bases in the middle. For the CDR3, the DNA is TGTGCCTGGAGTCCCAGGGATAACTATGGCTACACCTTC. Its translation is CAWSPRDNYGYTF.

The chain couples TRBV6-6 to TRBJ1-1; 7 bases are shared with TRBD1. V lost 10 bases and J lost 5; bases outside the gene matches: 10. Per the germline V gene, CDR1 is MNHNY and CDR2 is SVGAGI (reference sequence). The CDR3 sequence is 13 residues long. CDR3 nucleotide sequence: TGTGCCACCGACCAGGGGGGCGGGACTGAAGCTTTCTTT. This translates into CATDQGGGTEAFF.

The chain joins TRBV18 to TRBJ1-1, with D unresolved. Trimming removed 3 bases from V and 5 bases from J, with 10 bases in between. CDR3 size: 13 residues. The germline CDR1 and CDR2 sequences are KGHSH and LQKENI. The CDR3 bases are TGTGCCAGCTCACCGGGCAGGCCGACTGAAGCTTTCTTT. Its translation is CASSPGRPTEAFF.

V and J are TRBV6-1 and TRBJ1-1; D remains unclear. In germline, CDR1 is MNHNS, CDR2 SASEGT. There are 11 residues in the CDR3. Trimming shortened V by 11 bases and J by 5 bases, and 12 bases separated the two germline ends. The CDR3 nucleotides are TGTGCCGCGGAACAGAAAACTGAAGCTTTCTTT. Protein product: CAAEQKTEAFF.

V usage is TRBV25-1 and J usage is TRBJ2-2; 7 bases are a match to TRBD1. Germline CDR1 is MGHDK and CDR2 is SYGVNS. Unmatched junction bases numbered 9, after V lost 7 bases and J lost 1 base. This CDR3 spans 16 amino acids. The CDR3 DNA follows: TGTGCCAGCATAAGAGGGGGCGCAGGGAACACCGGGGAGCTGTTTTTT. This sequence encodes CASIRGGAGNTGELFF.

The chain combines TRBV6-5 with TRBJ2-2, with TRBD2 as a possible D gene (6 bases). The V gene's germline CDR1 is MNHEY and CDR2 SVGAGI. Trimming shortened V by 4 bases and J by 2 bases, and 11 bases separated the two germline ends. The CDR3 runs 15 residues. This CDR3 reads CASSLGLPNTGELFF. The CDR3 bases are TGTGCCAGCAGTTTGGGACTTCCCAACACCGGGGAGCTGTTTTTT.

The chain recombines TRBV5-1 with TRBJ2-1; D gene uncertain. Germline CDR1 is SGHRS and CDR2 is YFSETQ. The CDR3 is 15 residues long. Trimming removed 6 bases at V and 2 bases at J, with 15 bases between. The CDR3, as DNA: TGCGCCAGCACCGACCCTCCGGGCGCCTACAATGAGCAGTTCTTC. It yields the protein CASTDPPGAYNEQFF.

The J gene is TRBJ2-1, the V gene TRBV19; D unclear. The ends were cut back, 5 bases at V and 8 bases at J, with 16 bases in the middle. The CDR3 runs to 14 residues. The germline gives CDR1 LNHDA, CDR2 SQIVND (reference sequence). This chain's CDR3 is CASSRASRVDEQFF. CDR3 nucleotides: TGTGCCAGTAGTCGGGCTAGTCGTGTGGATGAGCAGTTCTTC.

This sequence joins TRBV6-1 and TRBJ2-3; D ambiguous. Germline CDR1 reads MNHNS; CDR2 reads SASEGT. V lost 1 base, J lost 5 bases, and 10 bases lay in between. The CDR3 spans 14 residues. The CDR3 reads CASSEDYWRDTQYF. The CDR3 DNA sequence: TGTGCCAGCAGTGAAGACTACTGGAGAGATACGCAGTATTTT.

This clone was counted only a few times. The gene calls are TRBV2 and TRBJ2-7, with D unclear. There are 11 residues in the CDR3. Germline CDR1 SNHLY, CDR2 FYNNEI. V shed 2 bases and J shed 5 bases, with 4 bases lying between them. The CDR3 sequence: CASSEINEQYF. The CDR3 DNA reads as TGTGCCAGCAGTGAAATCAACGAGCAGTACTTC.

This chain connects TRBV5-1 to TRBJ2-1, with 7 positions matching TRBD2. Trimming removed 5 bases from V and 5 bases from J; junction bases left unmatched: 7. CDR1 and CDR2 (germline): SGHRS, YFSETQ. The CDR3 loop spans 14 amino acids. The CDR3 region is CASSILAENNEQFF. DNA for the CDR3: TGCGCCAGCAGTATCCTAGCGGAGAACAATGAGCAGTTCTTC.

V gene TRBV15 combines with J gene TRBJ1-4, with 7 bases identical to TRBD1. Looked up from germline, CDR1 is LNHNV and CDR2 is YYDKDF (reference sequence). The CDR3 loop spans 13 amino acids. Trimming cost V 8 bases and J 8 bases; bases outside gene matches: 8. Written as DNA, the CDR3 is TGTGCCACCGGGCGGGACAGATACGAAAAACTGTTTTTT. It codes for CATGRDRYEKLFF.

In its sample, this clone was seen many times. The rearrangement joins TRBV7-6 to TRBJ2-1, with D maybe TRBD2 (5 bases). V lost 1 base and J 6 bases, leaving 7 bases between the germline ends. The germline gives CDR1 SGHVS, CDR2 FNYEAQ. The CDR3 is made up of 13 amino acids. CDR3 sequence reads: CASSLGLPNEQFF. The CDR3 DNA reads TGTGCCAGCAGCTTAGGACTACCCAATGAGCAGTTCTTC.

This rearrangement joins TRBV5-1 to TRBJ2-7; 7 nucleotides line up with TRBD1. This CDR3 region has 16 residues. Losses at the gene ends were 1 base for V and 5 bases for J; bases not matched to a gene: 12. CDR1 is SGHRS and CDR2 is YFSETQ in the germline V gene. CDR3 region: CASSLLAGTVHHEQYF. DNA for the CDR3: TGCGCCAGCAGCTTGTTGGCCGGGACAGTTCACCACGAGCAGTACTTC.

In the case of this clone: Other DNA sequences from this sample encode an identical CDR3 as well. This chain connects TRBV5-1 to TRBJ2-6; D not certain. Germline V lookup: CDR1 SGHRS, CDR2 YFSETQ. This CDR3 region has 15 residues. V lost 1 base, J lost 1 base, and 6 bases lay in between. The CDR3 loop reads CASSLLGSGANVLTF. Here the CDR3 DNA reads TGCGCCAGCAGCTTGTTGGGGTCTGGGGCCAACGTCCTGACTTTC.

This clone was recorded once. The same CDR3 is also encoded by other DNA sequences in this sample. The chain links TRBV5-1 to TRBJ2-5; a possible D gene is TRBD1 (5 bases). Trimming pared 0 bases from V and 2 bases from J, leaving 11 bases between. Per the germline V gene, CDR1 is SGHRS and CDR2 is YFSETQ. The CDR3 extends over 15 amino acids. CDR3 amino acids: CASSLALGQQETQYF. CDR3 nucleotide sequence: TGCGCCAGCAGCTTGGCCTTGGGGCAGCAAGAGACCCAGTACTTC.